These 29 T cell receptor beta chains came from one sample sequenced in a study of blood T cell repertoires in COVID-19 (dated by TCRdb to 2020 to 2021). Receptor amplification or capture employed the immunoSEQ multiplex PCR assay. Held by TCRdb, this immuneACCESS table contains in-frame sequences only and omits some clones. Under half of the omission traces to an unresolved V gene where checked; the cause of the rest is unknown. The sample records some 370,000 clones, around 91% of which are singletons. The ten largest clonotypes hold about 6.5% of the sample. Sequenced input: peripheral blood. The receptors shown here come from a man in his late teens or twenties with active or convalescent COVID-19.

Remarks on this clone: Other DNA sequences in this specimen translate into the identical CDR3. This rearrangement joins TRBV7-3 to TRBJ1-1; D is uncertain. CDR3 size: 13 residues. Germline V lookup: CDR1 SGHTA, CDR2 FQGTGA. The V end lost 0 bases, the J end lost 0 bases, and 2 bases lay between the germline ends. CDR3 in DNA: TGTGCCAGCAGCTTAACCGTGAACACTGAAGCTTTCTTT. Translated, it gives CASSLTVNTEAFF.

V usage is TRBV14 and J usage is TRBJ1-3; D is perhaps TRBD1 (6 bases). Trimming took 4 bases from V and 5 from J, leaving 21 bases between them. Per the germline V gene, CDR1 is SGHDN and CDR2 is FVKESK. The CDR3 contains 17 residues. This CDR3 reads CASSPPGQGSWRNTIYF. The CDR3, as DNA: TGTGCCAGCAGCCCCCCCGGTCAGGGGAGTTGGCGAAACACCATATATTTT.

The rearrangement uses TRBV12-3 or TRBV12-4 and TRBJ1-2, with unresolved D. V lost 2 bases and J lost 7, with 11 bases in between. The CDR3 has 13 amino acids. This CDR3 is CASSLLRSLGYTF. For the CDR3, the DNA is TGTGCCAGCAGTTTACTGCGGTCCCTTGGCTACACCTTC.

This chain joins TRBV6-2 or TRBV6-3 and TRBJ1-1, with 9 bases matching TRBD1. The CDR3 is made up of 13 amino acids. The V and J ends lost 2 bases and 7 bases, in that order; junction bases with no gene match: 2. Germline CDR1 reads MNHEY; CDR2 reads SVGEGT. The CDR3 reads CASSYQTGGEAFF. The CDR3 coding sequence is TGTGCCAGCAGTTACCAGACAGGGGGTGAAGCTTTCTTT.

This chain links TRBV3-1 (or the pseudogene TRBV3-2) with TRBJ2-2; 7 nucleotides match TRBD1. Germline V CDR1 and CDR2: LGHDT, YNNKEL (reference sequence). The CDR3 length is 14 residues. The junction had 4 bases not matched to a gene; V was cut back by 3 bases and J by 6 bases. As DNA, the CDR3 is TGTGCCAGCAGCCAGCCCACAGGGGCCGGGGAGCTGTTTTTT. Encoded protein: CASSQPTGAGELFF.

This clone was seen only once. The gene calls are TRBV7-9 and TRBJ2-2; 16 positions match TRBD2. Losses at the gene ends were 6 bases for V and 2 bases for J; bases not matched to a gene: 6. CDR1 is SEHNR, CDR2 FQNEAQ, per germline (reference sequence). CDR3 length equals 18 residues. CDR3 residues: CASRPGTSGRVNTGELFF. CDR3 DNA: TGTGCCAGCAGACCGGGGACTAGCGGGAGGGTAAACACCGGGGAGCTGTTTTTT.

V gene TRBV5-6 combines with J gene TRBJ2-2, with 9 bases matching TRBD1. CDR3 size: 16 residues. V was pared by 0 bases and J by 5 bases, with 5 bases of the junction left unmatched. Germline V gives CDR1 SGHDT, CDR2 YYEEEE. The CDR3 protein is CASSLAGQGWTGELFF. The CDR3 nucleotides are TGTGCCAGCAGCTTGGCGGGACAGGGTTGGACCGGGGAGCTGTTTTTT.

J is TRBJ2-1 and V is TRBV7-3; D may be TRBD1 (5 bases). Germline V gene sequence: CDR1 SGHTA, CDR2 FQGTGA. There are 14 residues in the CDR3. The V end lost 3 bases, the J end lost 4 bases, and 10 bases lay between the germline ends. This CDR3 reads CASSFRGFYNEQFF. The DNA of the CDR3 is TGTGCCAGCAGCTTTAGGGGCTTTTACAATGAGCAGTTCTTC. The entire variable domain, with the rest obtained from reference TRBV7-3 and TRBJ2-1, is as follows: GAGVSQTPSNKVTEKGKYVELRCDPISGHTALYWYRQSLGQGPEFLIYFQGTGAADDSGLPNDRFFAVRPEGSVSTLKIQRTERGDSAVYLCASSFRGFYNEQFFGPGTRLTVL.

The CDR3 is CASSAPGSGNTIYF. The CDR3 DNA reads as TGTGCCAGCAGCGCGCCGGGCTCTGGAAACACCATATATTTT. This chain uses TRBV28 with TRBJ1-3; D remains ambiguous. Trimming shortened V by 6 bases and J by 0 bases, and 9 bases separated the two germline ends. CDR3 length: 14 residues. Germline loops: CDR1 MDHEN, CDR2 SYDVKM.

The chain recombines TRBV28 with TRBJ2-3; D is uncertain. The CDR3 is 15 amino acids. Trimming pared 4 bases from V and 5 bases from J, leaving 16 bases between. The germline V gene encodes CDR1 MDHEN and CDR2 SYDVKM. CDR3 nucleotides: TGTGCCAGCAGTTCCACCTATCAGGTGGGAGATACGCAGTATTTT. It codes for CASSSTYQVGDTQYF.

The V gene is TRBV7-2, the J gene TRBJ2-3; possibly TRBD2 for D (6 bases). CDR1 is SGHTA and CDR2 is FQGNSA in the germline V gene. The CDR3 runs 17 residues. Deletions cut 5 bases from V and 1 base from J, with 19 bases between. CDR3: CASSARGVGLRTDTQYF. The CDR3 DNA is TGTGCCAGCAGCGCGCGGGGTGTAGGACTTCGCACAGATACGCAGTATTTT.

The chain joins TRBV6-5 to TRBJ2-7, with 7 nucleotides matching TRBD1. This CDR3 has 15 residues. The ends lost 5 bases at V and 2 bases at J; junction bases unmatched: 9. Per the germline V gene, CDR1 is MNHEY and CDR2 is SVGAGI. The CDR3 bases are TGTGCCAGCAGTCCTCGGACAGGTCCCCCCTACGAGCAGTACTTC. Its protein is CASSPRTGPPYEQYF.

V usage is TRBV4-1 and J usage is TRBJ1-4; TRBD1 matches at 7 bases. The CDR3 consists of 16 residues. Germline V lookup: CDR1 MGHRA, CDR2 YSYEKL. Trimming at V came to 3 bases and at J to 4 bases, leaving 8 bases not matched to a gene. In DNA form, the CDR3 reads TGCGCCAGCAGCCACCCCGGACAGGCTGGTAATGAAAAACTGTTTTTT. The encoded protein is CASSHPGQAGNEKLFF.

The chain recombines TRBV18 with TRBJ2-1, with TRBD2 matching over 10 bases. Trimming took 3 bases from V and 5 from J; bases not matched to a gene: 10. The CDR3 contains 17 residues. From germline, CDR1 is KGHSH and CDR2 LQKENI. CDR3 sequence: CASSPQAGLAGDNEQFF. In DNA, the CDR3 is TGTGCCAGCTCACCGCAGGCGGGGCTAGCGGGGGACAATGAGCAGTTCTTC.

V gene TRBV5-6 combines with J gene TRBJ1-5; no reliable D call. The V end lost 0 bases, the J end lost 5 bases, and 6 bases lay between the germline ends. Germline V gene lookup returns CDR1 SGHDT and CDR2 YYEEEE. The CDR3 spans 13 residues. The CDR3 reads CASSLGQYQPQHF. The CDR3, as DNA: TGTGCCAGCAGCTTGGGGCAGTATCAGCCCCAGCATTTT. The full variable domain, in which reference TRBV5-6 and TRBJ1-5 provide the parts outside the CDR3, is DAGVTQSPTHLIKTRGQQVTLRCSPKSGHDTVSWYQQALGQGPQFIFQYYEEEERQRGNFPDRFSGHQFPNYSSELNVNALLLGDSALYLCASSLGQYQPQHFGDGTRLSIL.

The CDR3 loop reads CASSYGQGWTGELFF. CDR3 nucleotides: TGCGCCAGCAGCTACGGACAGGGATGGACCGGGGAGCTGTTTTTT. This chain connects TRBV4-1 to TRBJ2-2, with 8 bases identical to TRBD1. This CDR3 spans 15 amino acids. Germline-derived CDR1 and CDR2 are MGHRA and YSYEKL. V lost 5 bases and J lost 5; bases outside the gene matches: 7.

The CDR3: CASSLALDEQYF. The CDR3 coding sequence is TGTGCCAGCAGCTTAGCCCTAGATGAGCAGTACTTC. The V and J genes are TRBV7-9 and TRBJ2-7; D not resolved. The germline V gene encodes CDR1 SEHNR and CDR2 FQNEAQ (reference sequence). This CDR3 contains 12 residues. Trimming took off 0 bases at V and 7 bases at J, with 7 bases between the two ends. Drawing the rest from reference TRBV7-9 and TRBJ2-7, the complete variable domain is DTGVSQNPRHKITKRGQNVTFRCDPISEHNRLYWYRQTLGQGPEFLTYFQNEAQLEKSRLLSDRFSAERPKGSFSTLEIQRTEQGDSAMYLCASSLALDEQYFGPGTRLTVT.

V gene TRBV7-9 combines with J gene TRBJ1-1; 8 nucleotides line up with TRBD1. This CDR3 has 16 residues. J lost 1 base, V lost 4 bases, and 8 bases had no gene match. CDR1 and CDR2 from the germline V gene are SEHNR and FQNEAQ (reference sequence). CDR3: CASSSHPGQGNTEAFF. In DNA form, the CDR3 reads TGTGCCAGCAGCTCCCATCCTGGACAGGGGAACACTGAAGCTTTCTTT.

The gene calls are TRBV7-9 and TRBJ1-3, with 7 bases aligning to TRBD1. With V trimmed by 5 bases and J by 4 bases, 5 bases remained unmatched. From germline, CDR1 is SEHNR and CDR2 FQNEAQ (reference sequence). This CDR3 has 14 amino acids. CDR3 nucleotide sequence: TGTGCCAGCAGCACGGGGACAGTAGGAAACACCATATATTTT. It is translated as CASSTGTVGNTIYF. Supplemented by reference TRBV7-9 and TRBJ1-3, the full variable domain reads DTGVSQNPRHKITKRGQNVTFRCDPISEHNRLYWYRQTLGQGPEFLTYFQNEAQLEKSRLLSDRFSAERPKGSFSTLEIQRTEQGDSAMYLCASSTGTVGNTIYFGEGSWLTVV.

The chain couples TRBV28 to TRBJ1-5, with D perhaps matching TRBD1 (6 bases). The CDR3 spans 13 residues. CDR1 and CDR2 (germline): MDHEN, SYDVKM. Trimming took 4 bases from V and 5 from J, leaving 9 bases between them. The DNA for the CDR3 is TGTGCCAGCAGTTACAGGGATCATCAGCCCCAGCATTTT. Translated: CASSYRDHQPQHF. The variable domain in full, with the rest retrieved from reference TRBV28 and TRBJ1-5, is DVKVTQSSRYLVKRTGEKVFLECVQDMDHENMFWYRQDPGLGLRLIYFSYDVKMKEKGDIPEGYSVSREKKERFSLILESASTNQTSMYLCASSYRDHQPQHFGDGTRLSIL.

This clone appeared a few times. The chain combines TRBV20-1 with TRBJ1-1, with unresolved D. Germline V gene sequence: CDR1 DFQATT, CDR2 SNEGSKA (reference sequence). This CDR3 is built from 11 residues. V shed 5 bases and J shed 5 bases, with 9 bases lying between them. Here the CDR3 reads CSAGGRTEAFF. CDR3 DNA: TGCAGTGCTGGAGGGAGAACTGAAGCTTTCTTT.

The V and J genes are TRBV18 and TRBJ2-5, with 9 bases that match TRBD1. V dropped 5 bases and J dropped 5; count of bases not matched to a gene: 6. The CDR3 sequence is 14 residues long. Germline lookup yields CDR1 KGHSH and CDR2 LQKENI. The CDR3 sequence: CASSSGQGYETQYF. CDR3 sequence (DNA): TGTGCCAGCTCATCGGGACAGGGCTATGAGACCCAGTACTTC.

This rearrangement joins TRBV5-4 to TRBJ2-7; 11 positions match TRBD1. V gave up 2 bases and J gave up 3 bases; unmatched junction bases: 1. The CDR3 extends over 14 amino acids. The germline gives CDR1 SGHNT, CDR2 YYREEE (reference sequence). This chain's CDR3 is CASSFGTGGYEQYF. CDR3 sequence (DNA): TGTGCCAGCAGCTTCGGGACAGGGGGCTACGAGCAGTACTTC.

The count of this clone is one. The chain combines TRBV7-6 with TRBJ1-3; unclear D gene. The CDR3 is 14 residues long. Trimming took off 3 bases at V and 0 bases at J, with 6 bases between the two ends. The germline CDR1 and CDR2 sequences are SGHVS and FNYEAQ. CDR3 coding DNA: TGTGCCAGCAGCTTCTACAGCTCTGGAAACACCATATATTTT. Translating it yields CASSFYSSGNTIYF.

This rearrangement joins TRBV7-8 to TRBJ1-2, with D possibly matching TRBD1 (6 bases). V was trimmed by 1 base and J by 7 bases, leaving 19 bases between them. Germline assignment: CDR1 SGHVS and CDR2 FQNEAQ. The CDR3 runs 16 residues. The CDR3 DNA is TGTGCCAGCAGCTTAGATCCGTGGGGGGGCGAAGGTGGCTACACCTTC. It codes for CASSLDPWGGEGGYTF.

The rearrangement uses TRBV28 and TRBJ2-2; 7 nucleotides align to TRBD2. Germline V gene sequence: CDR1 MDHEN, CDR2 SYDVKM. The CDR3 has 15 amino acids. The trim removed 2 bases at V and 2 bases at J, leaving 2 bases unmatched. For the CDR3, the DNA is TGTGCCAGCAGTTTAGCGGGAGCCAACACCGGGGAGCTGTTTTTT. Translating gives CASSLAGANTGELFF. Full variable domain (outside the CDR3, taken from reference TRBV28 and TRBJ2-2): DVKVTQSSRYLVKRTGEKVFLECVQDMDHENMFWYRQDPGLGLRLIYFSYDVKMKEKGDIPEGYSVSREKKERFSLILESASTNQTSMYLCASSLAGANTGELFFGEGSRLTVL.

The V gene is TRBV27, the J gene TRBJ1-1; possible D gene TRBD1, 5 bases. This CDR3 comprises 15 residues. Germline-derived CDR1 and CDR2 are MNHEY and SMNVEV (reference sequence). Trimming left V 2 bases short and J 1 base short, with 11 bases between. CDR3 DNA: TGTGCCAGCAGTTTAATGGGAGGGGCGAACACTGAAGCTTTCTTT. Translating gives CASSLMGGANTEAFF.

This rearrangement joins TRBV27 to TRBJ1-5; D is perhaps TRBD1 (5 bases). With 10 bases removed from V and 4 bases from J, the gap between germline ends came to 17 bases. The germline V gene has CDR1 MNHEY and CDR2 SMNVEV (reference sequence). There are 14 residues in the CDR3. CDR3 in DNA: TGTGCCACACACCCAGGGCCCGGTAATCAGCCCCAGCATTTT. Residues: CATHPGPGNQPQHF.

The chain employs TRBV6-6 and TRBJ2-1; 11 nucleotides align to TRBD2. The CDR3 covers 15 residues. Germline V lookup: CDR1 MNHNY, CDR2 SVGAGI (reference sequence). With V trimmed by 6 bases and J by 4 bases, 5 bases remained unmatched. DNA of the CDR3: TGTGCCAGCAGACCTAGCGGGGGGCTTTACAATGAGCAGTTCTTC. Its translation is CASRPSGGLYNEQFF.